This entry lists 28 T cell receptor beta chains sequenced from one sample in a study of tumor-infiltrating lymphocytes in oesophageal squamous cell carcinoma. TCRdb fed the PCR reads into MiXCR, producing one record per CDR3 protein. In the table there are 15,000 to 20,000 distinct CDR3 sequences, approximately 43% of which are singletons. Sequencing used blood. The origin of the receptors is a female donor with esophageal squamous cell carcinoma.

This rearrangement joins TRBV3-1 to TRBJ1-1; D gene ambiguous. The end of the DNA fits TRBJ1-6 better, so the J call may be wrong. The germline gives CDR1 LGHDT, CDR2 YNNKEL (reference sequence). The CDR3 covers 14 residues. For the CDR3, the DNA is TGTGCCAGCAGCCAAGAAGGGTATAATTCACCCCTCCACTTT. This encodes CASSQEGYNSPLHF.

V usage is TRBV7-4 and J usage is TRBJ2-1; possibly TRBD1 for D (5 bases). The better agreement between TRBJ2-7 and the DNA end casts doubt on the J call. Germline V lookup: CDR1 SGHVT, CDR2 SQSDAQ. The CDR3 has 14 amino acids. This CDR3 reads CASSPQTAPNEQYF. CDR3 nucleotides: TGTGCCAGCAGCCCACAGACAGCGCCGAATGAGCAGTACTTC.

This clonotype was counted a few times. An end of the junction does not agree with germline; a read error may underlie this. This chain uses TRBV7-9 with TRBJ2-1, with D tentatively TRBD2 (6 bases). Germline lookup yields CDR1 SEHNR and CDR2 FQNEAQ (reference sequence). The CDR3 covers 13 residues. CDR3 bases: TGTGCCAGCAGCTGGGACTCCAACAATGAGCAGTTCTTC. The encoded protein is CASSWDSNNEQFF.

CDR3 sequence: CATSRTGALETQYF. CDR3 coding DNA: TGTGCCACCAGTCGGACGGGAGCGCTAGAGACCCAGTACTTC. The chain combines TRBV24-1 with TRBJ2-1; D might be TRBD2 (6 bases). The J call is in doubt because the DNA end fits TRBJ2-5 better. This CDR3 contains 14 residues. CDR1 and CDR2 from the germline V gene are KGHDR and SFDVKD.

This clonotype is termed large. The V gene is TRBV7-2, the J gene TRBJ2-1, with 13 bases aligning to TRBD2. Germline V CDR1 and CDR2: SGHTA, FQGNSA. The CDR3 extends over 15 amino acids. V dropped 1 base and J dropped 8; count of bases not matched to a gene: 2. The CDR3 protein is CASSLGTSGSDEQFF. DNA for the CDR3: TGTGCCAGCAGCTTAGGGACTAGCGGGAGCGATGAGCAGTTCTTC.

This chain's CDR3 is CASSHNLDSEQYF. CDR3 DNA sequence: TGCGCCAGCAGCCACAATCTGGACAGTGAGCAGTACTTC. The J gene is TRBJ2-7, the V gene TRBV4-1, with D possibly being TRBD1 (6 bases). CDR1 and CDR2 (germline): MGHRA, YSYEKL. Between the trimmed V and J ends, which lost 3 bases and 7 bases, there was a span of 13 bases. The CDR3 spans 13 residues.

This clonotype has a count of ten or more. V usage is TRBV9 and J usage is TRBJ2-2; TRBD2 aligns across 10 bases. CDR1 and CDR2 from the germline V gene are SGDLS and YYNGEE. There are 17 residues in the CDR3. The junction had 5 bases not matched to a gene; V was cut back by 0 bases and J by 3 bases. CDR3 residues: CASSVEASGGDTGELFF. Written as DNA, the CDR3 is TGTGCCAGCAGCGTAGAAGCTAGCGGGGGCGACACCGGGGAGCTGTTTTTT.

This clonotype came up many times. The rearrangement links TRBV5-8 to TRBJ1-2; maybe TRBD1 (5 bases). The CDR3 contains 15 residues. Germline V gene data show CDR1 as SGHTS and CDR2 as YDEGEE. V lost 0 bases and J lost 1, with 10 bases in between. CDR3 sequence: CASSLVEGFNYGYTF. DNA of the CDR3: TGTGCCAGCAGCTTGGTGGAGGGGTTTAACTATGGCTACACCTTC.

This clonotype was detected once. A junction end diverges from the germline sequence, so it may reflect a read error. CDR3 DNA: TGTGCCACTCACCGGGACAGGCTGCATAATTCACCCCTCCACTTC. Translating gives CATHRDRLHNSPLHF. The chain employs TRBV7-8 and TRBJ2-5; TRBD1 aligns across 8 bases. The CDR3 consists of 15 residues. Looked up from germline, CDR1 is SGHVS and CDR2 is FQNEAQ.

By proportion, this clonotype is medium-sized. V is TRBV27 and J is TRBJ2-1; 12 bases agree with TRBD2. From germline, CDR1 is MNHEY and CDR2 SMNVEV (reference sequence). J lost 7 bases, V lost 4 bases, and 8 bases had no gene match. The CDR3 contains 16 residues. CDR3 sequence: CASSSRTSGTGNEQFF. In DNA form, the CDR3 reads TGTGCCAGCAGTTCCCGGACTAGCGGGACGGGGAATGAGCAGTTCTTC.

There are a few counts of this clonotype. The chain uses TRBV7-2 and TRBJ2-7; D perhaps matches TRBD2 (6 bases). The DNA matches TRBJ2-5 better at its end, which makes the J call doubtful. CDR3 length equals 13 residues. Germline V lookup: CDR1 SGHTA, CDR2 FQGNSA. In DNA, the CDR3 is TGTGCCAGCAGTCTCGGGACTCGCGAGACCCAGTACTTC. Translated: CASSLGTRETQYF.

About this clonotype itself: The junction departs from germline at one end; a sequencing error may be responsible. This chain links TRBV7-2 with TRBJ2-7, with 9 nucleotides matching TRBD2. In germline, CDR1 is SGHTA, CDR2 FQGNSA. The CDR3 length is 17 residues. The DNA for the CDR3 is TGTGCCAGCAGCCCCCCCGGACTAGCGAGGGGTACAGATACGCAGTATTTC. It is translated as CASSPPGLARGTDTQYF.

This clonotype was seen a handful of times. V usage is TRBV7-6 and J usage is TRBJ2-1; D is possibly TRBD2 (6 bases). The CDR3 runs to 13 residues. Germline V gives CDR1 SGHVS, CDR2 FNYEAQ. Trimming stripped 7 bases from V and 1 base from J, with 8 bases between. CDR3 protein: CASTSGSYNEQFF. Written as DNA, the CDR3 is TGTGCCAGCACGAGCGGGTCCTACAATGAGCAGTTCTTC.

The chain is built from TRBV7-6 and TRBJ2-1; D possibly uses TRBD1 or TRBD2 (5 bases each). The germline V gene has CDR1 SGHVS and CDR2 FNYEAQ. Between the trimmed V and J ends, which lost 1 base and 9 bases, there was a span of 7 bases. The CDR3 length is 12 residues. Here the CDR3 reads CASSLGGTEQFF. CDR3 in DNA: TGTGCCAGCAGCTTAGGTGGGACTGAGCAGTTCTTC.

This clonotype was seen more than once but under ten times. CDR3 nucleotides: TGTGCCAGCAGCTTAGTACAAGGGACTAGCAGGGTAGTGTCCTACAATGAGCAGTTCTTC. The encoded protein is CASSLVQGTSRVVSYNEQFF. The chain combines TRBV7-6 with TRBJ2-1, with 9 bases identical to TRBD2. Germline V gene data show CDR1 as SGHVS and CDR2 as FNYEAQ. J gave up 1 base and V 1 base, and 14 bases lay outside the gene matches. The CDR3 runs 20 residues.

This clonotype was observed many times. A much more abundant neighbour one base away suggests this may be a read error. The V gene is TRBV7-9, the J gene TRBJ2-1; TRBD2 is a possible D gene (6 bases). Per germline, CDR1 SEHNR and CDR2 FQNEAQ (reference sequence). V lost 8 bases and J 10 bases, leaving 18 bases between the germline ends. The CDR3 covers 13 residues. CDR3 sequence: CASSTGGAYEQFF. DNA for the CDR3: TGTGCCAGCTCCACCGGGGGAGCCTACGAGCAGTTCTTC.

The chain employs TRBV7-2 and TRBJ2-5; D might be TRBD1 or TRBD2, each matching 5 bases. Germline V CDR1 and CDR2: SGHTA, FQGNSA. Trimming left V 5 bases short and J 2 bases short, with 15 bases between. This CDR3 has 15 residues. The CDR3 nucleotides are TGTGCCAGCAGCCTAAACCCCGGGGCACAAGAGACCCAGTACTTC. Protein product: CASSLNPGAQETQYF.

This chain uses TRBV7-9 with TRBJ2-5; 10 nucleotides align to TRBD2. The CDR3 sequence is 16 residues long. Germline V gives CDR1 SEHNR, CDR2 FQNEAQ (reference sequence). The CDR3 coding sequence is TGTGTTACGCGACGGGCTAGCGGGAGAGGGGGGAATGAGCAGTACTTC. It translates to CVTRRASGRGGNEQYF.

In its sample, this clonotype was seen many times. The chain employs TRBV27 and TRBJ2-6; D not resolved. Germline-derived CDR1 and CDR2 are MNHEY and SMNVEV (reference sequence). The CDR3 has 15 amino acids. V lost 5 bases to trimming and J lost 4 bases, with 12 bases between them. The CDR3 coding sequence is TGTGCCAGCAGTCCCGCACCCGTGGGGGCCAACGTCCTGACTTTC. It is translated as CASSPAPVGANVLTF.

This clonotype was recorded a few times. The rearrangement joins TRBV7-2 to TRBJ2-1, with D possibly being TRBD1 or TRBD2 (5 bases each). The CDR3 loop spans 14 amino acids. V was clipped by 5 bases and J by 6 bases, with 14 bases between them. Germline CDR1 SGHTA, CDR2 FQGNSA. CDR3: CASSPSGTGNEQFF. In nucleotides, the CDR3 is TGTGCCAGCAGCCCATCCGGGACGGGCAATGAGCAGTTCTTC. Looking up the rest from reference TRBV7-2 and TRBJ2-1 gives the full variable domain: GAGVSQSPSNKVTEKGKDVELRCDPISGHTALYWYRQSLGQGLEFLIYFQGNSAPDKSGLPSDRFSAERTGGSVSTLTIQRTQQEDSAVYLCASSPSGTGNEQFFGPGTRLTVL.

To note about this clonotype: One end of the junction does not line up with germline, which may come from a read error. The chain joins TRBV7-7 to TRBJ2-1; D possibly corresponds to TRBD2 (7 bases). The DNA end is more similar to TRBJ2-7, so the J call may be wrong. Germline lookup yields CDR1 SSHAT and CDR2 FNYEAQ (reference sequence). This CDR3 has 14 amino acids. The CDR3 region is CASSLGGECFEQYF. DNA for the CDR3: TGTGCTAGCAGCTTAGGGGGGGAGTGCTTTGAGCAGTACTTC.

This clonotype was seen ten or more times. The J gene is TRBJ2-3, the V gene TRBV5-5; D remains unclear. V lost 4 bases to trimming and J lost 3 bases, with 6 bases between them. CDR3 length: 12 amino acids. The germline V gene encodes CDR1 SGHKS and CDR2 YYEKEE (reference sequence). CDR3 residues: CASSPITDTQYF. The CDR3 DNA reads as TGTGCCAGCAGCCCTATTACAGATACGCAGTATTTT.

This clonotype has a count of ten or more. CDR3 DNA sequence: TGTGCCAGCAGTTTCAAACCGGCTAGCGGGAGGTACGAGCAGTACTTC. Translating gives CASSFKPASGRYEQYF. The chain employs TRBV12-3 or TRBV12-4 and TRBJ2-7; 11 bases fit TRBD2. The CDR3 is made up of 16 amino acids. Trimming took 3 bases from V and 4 from J; bases not matched to a gene: 8.

The V and J genes are TRBV11-2 and TRBJ2-3; TRBD1 might be the D (6 bases). Judging by the DNA end, TRBJ2-7 fits better; the J call may be wrong. Germline CDR1 and CDR2: SGHAT and FQNNGV. The CDR3 totals 14 residues. As DNA, the CDR3 is TGTGCCAGCAGTTTTAACAGGGAGACCGGCGAGCAGTACTTC. This translates into CASSFNRETGEQYF.

The chain is built from TRBV7-2 and TRBJ2-5, with D perhaps matching TRBD2 (5 bases). V gave up 3 bases and J gave up 2 bases, with 25 bases separating them. The CDR3 totals 19 residues. Per the germline V gene, CDR1 is SGHTA and CDR2 is FQGNSA. CDR3 amino acids: CASSFPPRGRGNRQETQYF. CDR3 in DNA: TGTGCCAGCAGCTTCCCCCCGCGTGGTAGAGGGAACCGTCAAGAGACCCAGTACTTC.

The CDR3 nucleotides are TGTGCCAGCAGCTTAGGAGGGGCTTCCTACGAGCAGTACTTC. Translating it yields CASSLGGASYEQYF. The rearrangement uses TRBV7-2 and TRBJ2-1, with D tentatively TRBD1 or TRBD2 (5 bases each). With the DNA end fitting TRBJ2-7 better, the J assignment may be wrong. The CDR3 runs 14 residues. Germline CDR1 reads SGHTA; CDR2 reads FQGNSA.

With regard to this clonotype: The CDR3 carries no conserved terminal phenylalanine or tryptophan, so it likely arises from a read error. The limits of the CDR3 on the DNA are not certain, so only TCRdb's listed CDR3 is given. The rearrangement links TRBV12-3 or TRBV12-4 to TRBJ2-1; the tabulated D call, TRBD2, remains unverified against the DNA. The CDR3 has 15 amino acids, counting both end residues. CDR3 residues: CASSPLGDLGYTFGS.

V is TRBV6-6 and J is TRBJ2-4; TRBD1 matches 7 bases. The closer fit of TRBJ2-7 to the DNA end suggests the J call may be wrong. CDR3 length: 15 residues. Germline V lookup: CDR1 MNHNY, CDR2 SVGAGI (reference sequence). CDR3 coding DNA: TGTGCCAGCAGTGGGAAGGGGGCAGGGGAAGACGAGCAGTACTTC. The encoded protein is CASSGKGAGEDEQYF.